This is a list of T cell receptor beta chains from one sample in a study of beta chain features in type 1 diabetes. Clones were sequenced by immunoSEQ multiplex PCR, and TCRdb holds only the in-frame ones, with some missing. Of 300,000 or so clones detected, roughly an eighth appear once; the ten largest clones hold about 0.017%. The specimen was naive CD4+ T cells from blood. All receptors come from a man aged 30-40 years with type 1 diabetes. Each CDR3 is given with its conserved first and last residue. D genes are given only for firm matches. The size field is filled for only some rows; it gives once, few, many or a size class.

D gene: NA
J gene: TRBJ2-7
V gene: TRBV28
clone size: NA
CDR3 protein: CASSLRTVSSYEQYF
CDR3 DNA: TGTGCCAGCAGTCTCCGGACAGTCAGCTCCTACGAGCAGTACTTC

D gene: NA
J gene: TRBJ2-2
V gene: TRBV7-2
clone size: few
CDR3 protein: CASSLDSQGLFF
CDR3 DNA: TGTGCCAGCAGCTTAGATTCGCAGGGGCTGTTTTTT

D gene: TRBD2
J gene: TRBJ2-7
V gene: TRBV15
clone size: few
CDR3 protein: CATSRDVGKRTSGRSYEQYF
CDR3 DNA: TGTGCCACCAGCAGAGATGTTGGAAAACGAACTAGCGGGCGCTCCTACGAGCAGTACTTC

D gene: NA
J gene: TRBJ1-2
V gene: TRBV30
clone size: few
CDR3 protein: CAWSVNGLNYGYTF
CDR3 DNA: TGTGCCTGGAGTGTAAACGGTCTGAACTATGGCTACACCTTC

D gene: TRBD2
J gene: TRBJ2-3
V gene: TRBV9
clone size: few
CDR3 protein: CASSPPLKRGSDTQYF
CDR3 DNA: TGTGCCAGCAGCCCTCCTCTAAAGCGGGGCTCAGATACGCAGTATTTT

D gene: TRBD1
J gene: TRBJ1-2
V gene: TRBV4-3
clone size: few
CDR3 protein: CASSPKNPGQGFYGYTF
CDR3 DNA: TGCGCCAGCAGCCCGAAAAACCCGGGACAGGGATTTTATGGCTACACCTTC

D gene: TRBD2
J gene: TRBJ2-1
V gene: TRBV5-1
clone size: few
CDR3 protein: CASSLVGGVGLAAVVSSYNEQFF
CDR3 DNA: TGCGCCAGCAGCTTGGTCGGAGGGGTGGGACTAGCGGCCGTCGTTAGCTCCTACAATGAGCAGTTCTTC

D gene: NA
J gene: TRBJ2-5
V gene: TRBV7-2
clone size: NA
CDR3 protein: CASSNKFGTLQETQYF
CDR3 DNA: TGTGCCAGCAGCAACAAATTCGGGACTCTCCAAGAGACCCAGTACTTC

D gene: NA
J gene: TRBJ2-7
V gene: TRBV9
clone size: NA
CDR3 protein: CASSVVGGPGYEQYF
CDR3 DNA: TGTGCCAGCAGCGTAGTCGGGGGTCCCGGCTACGAGCAGTACTTC

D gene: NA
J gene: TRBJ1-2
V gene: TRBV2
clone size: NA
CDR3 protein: CAGGRGEGLNYGYTF
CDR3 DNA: TGTGCCGGGGGGAGAGGCGAAGGGTTGAACTATGGCTACACCTTC

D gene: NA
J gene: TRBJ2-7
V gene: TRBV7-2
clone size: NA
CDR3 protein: CASSTKARYEQYF
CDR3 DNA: TGTGCCAGCAGCACGAAAGCACGCTACGAGCAGTACTTC

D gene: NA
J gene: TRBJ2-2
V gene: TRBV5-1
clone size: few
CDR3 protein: CASSLVGGQNTGELFF
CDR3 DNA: TGCGCCAGCAGCTTGGTTGGGGGACAGAACACCGGGGAGCTGTTTTTT

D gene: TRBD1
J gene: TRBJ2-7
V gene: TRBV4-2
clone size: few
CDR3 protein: CASSQAKQGALYEQYF
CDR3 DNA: TGTGCCAGCAGCCAAGCCAAACAGGGGGCTCTGTACGAGCAGTACTTC

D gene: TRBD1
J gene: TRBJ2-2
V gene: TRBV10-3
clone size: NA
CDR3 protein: CATLQGQGLGGTGELFF
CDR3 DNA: TGTGCCACCCTTCAGGGACAGGGTCTTGGGGGCACCGGGGAGCTGTTTTTT

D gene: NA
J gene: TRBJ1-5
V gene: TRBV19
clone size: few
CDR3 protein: CASSIRENQPQHF
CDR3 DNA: TGTGCCAGTAGTATACGCGAGAATCAGCCCCAGCATTTT

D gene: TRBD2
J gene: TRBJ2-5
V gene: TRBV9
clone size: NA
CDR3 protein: CASSVAPSGRAGGETQYF
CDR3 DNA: TGTGCCAGCAGCGTAGCGCCTAGCGGGAGGGCCGGGGGAGAGACCCAGTACTTC

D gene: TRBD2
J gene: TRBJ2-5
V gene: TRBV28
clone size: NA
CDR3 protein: CASTLGGRQETQYF
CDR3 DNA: TGTGCCAGCACCCTGGGGGGGAGACAAGAGACCCAGTACTTC

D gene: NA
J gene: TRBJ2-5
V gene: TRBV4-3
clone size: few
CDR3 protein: CASSFRGTEAQYF
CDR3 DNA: TGCGCCAGCAGCTTCAGGGGCACGGAAGCCCAGTACTTC

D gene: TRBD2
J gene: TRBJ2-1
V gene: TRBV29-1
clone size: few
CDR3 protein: CSGGVAGGPGNEQFF
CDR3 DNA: TGCAGCGGCGGTGTAGCGGGAGGGCCGGGAAATGAGCAGTTCTTC

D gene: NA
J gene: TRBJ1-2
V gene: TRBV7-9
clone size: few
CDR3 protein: CASSLGSGTYGYTF
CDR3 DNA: TGTGCCAGCAGCTTAGGAAGCGGGACCTATGGCTACACCTTC

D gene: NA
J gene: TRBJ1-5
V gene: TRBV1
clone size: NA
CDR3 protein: CTSSQRTREQPQHF
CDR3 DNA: TGCACCAGCAGCCAGAGGACAAGGGAACAGCCCCAGCATTTT

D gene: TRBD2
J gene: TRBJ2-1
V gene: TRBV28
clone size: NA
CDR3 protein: CASSFLADNSNEQFF
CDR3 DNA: TGTGCCAGCAGTTTCCTAGCGGACAATTCCAATGAGCAGTTCTTC

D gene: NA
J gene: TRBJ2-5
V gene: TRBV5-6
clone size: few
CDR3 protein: CASSLRGNQETQYF
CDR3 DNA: TGTGCCAGCAGCTTGCGAGGAAACCAAGAGACCCAGTACTTC

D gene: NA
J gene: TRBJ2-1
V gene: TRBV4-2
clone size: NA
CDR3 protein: CASSPTLTRDEQFF
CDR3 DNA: TGTGCCAGCAGCCCTACCCTCACTAGGGATGAGCAGTTCTTC

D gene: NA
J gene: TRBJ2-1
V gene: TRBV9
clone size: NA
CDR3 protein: CASSGSGGAYNEQFF
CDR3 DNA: TGTGCCAGCAGCGGTAGCGGAGGGGCCTACAATGAGCAGTTCTTC

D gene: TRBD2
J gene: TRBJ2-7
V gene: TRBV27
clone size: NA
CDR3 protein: CASKGGRKQYF
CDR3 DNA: TGTGCCAGCAAGGGCGGGAGGAAGCAGTACTTC

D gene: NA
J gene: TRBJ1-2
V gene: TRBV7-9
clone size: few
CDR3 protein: CASSLEAGLGATVLLTF
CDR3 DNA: TGTGCCAGCAGCTTAGAGGCAGGACTTGGAGCGACGGTTCTTCTAACCTTC

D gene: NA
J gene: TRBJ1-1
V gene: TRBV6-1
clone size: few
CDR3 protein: CASSDRGNTEAFF
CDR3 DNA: TGTGCCAGCAGTGATCGGGGAAACACTGAAGCTTTCTTT

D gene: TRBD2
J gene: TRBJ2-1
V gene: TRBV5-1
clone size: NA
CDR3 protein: CASSRGLAGAGEQFF
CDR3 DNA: TGCGCCAGCAGCCGCGGACTAGCGGGAGCTGGTGAGCAGTTCTTC

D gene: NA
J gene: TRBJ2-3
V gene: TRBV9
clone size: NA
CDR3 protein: CASSVATGPDTQYF
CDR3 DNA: TGTGCCAGCAGCGTAGCTACAGGGCCAGATACGCAGTATTTT

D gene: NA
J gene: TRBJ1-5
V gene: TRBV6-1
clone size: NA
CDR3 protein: CASSEQGNQPQHF
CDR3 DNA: TGTGCCAGCAGTGAACAGGGGAATCAGCCCCAGCATTTT

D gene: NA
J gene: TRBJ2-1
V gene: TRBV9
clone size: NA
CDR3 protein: CASMRGSSYNEQFF
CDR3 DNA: TGTGCCAGCATGCGGGGTAGCTCCTACAATGAGCAGTTCTTC

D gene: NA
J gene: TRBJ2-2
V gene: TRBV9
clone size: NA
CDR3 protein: CASSVEGDPTGELFF
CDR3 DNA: TGTGCCAGCAGCGTAGAAGGAGACCCCACCGGGGAGCTGTTTTTT

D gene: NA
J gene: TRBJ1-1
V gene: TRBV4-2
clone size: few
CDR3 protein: CASSQGSTGKAFF
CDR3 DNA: TGTGCCAGCAGCCAAGGGTCTACAGGGAAAGCTTTCTTT

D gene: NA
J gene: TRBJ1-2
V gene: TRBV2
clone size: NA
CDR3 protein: CASLSTVGYGYTF
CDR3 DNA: TGTGCCAGCCTTTCGACAGTCGGCTATGGCTACACCTTC

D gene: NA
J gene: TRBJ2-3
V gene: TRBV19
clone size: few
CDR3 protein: CASSTSGGASTDTQYF
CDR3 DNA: TGTGCCAGTAGTACTTCTGGCGGAGCTAGCACAGATACGCAGTATTTT

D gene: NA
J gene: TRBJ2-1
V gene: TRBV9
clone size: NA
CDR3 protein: CASSVVGGTYNEQFF
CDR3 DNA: TGTGCCAGCAGCGTAGTTGGCGGTACCTACAATGAGCAGTTCTTC

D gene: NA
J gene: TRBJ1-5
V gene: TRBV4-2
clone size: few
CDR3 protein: CASSQDQAGLSNQPQHF
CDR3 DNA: TGTGCCAGCAGCCAAGATCAAGCAGGTCTTAGCAATCAGCCCCAGCATTTT

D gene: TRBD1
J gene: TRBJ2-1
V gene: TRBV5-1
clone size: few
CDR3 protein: CASSLEQGAYNEQFF
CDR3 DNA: TGCGCCAGCAGCTTGGAACAGGGGGCTTACAATGAGCAGTTCTTC

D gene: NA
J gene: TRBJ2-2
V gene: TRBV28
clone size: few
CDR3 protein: CASSPYSGGELFF
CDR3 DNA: TGTGCCAGCAGTCCGTATAGCGGCGGGGAGCTGTTTTTT

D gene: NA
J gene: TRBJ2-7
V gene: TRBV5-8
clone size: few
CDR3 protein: CASGLGRGEQYF
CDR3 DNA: TGTGCCTCGGGACTGGGGCGAGGAGAGCAGTACTTC

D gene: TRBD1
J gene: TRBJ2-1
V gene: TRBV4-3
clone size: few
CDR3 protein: CASSQKQGYNEQFF
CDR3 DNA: TGCGCCAGCAGCCAAAAACAGGGGTACAATGAGCAGTTCTTC

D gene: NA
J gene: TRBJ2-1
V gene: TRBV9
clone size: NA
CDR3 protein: CASSESGPANEQFF
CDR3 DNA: TGTGCCAGCAGCGAATCAGGGCCGGCCAATGAGCAGTTCTTC

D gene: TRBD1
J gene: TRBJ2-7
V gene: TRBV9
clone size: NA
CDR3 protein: CASSPQGAPAYEQYF
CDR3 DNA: TGTGCCAGCAGCCCTCAGGGGGCTCCGGCCTACGAGCAGTACTTC

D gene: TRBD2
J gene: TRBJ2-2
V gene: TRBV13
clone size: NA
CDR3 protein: CASSSSLADPGELFF
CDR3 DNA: TGTGCCAGCAGCTCCTCACTAGCGGACCCTGGGGAGCTGTTTTTT

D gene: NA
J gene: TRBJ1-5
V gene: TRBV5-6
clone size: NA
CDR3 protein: CASSPGPQGNQPQHF
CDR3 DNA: TGTGCCAGCAGCCCCGGACCGCAGGGGAATCAGCCCCAGCATTTT

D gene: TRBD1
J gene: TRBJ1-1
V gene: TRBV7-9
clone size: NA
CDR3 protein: CASSSRTGVNTEAFF
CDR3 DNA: TGTGCCAGCAGCTCCAGGACAGGGGTGAACACTGAAGCTTTCTTT

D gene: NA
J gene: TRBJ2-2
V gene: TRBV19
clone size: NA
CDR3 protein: CASSFTLRRDTGELFF
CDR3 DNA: TGTGCCAGTAGTTTTACCCTTCGACGGGACACCGGGGAGCTGTTTTTT

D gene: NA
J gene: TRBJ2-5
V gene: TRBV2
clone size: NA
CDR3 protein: CASNKLLQETQYF
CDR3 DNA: TGTGCCAGTAATAAACTCTTACAAGAGACCCAGTACTTC

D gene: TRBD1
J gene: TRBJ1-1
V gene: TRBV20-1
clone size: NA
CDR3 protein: CSASTGKAFF
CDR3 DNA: TGCAGTGCCTCGACAGGGAAAGCTTTCTTT

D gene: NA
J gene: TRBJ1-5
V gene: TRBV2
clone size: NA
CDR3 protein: CASVGYRDQPQHF
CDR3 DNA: TGTGCCAGCGTTGGGTACAGAGATCAGCCCCAGCATTTT

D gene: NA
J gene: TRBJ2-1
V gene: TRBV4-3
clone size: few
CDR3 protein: CASSQIPPPLGLNEQFF
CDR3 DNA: TGCGCCAGCAGCCAAATCCCGCCTCCCCTCGGTCTCAATGAGCAGTTCTTC

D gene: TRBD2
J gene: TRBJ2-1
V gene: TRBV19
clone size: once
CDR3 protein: CASSINLSGRASYNEQFF
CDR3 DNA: TGTGCCAGTAGTATAAACCTTAGCGGGAGGGCCTCCTACAATGAGCAGTTCTTC

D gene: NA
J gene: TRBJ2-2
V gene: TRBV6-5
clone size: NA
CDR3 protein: CASSLQGTGELFF
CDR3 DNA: TGTGCCAGCAGCCTACAGGGCACCGGGGAGCTGTTTTTT

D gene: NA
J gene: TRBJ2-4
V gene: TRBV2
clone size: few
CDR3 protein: CASSAEAKNIQYF
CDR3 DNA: TGTGCCAGCAGTGCCGAGGCCAAAAACATTCAGTACTTC